Each of the 31 T cell receptor beta chains below was sequenced from the same sample in a study of cytomegalovirus exposure and HLA in healthy donors. 60 Vbeta and 13 Jbeta primers were used in PCR. The repertoire was sequenced with immunoSEQ multiplex PCR; TCRdb's copy has only in-frame clones and lacks some. This sample carries roughly 110,000 clones, 75% of them seen once, and the ten largest clones take 2.5% to 3.5%. Sequencing was done on a sample of PBMCs. The receptors originated from a male donor in good health and CMV-seropositive.

This chain connects TRBV6-5 to TRBJ2-5, with 7 bases matching TRBD1. The J call is uncertain, as TRBJ2-7 better fits the DNA end. Germline V lookup: CDR1 MNHEY, CDR2 SVGAGI. CDR3 length: 13 amino acids. The CDR3 region is CASSYKTGYEQYF. CDR3 sequence (DNA): TGTGCCAGCAGTTACAAGACAGGGTACGAGCAGTACTTC.

Regarding this clone: An end of the junction differs from the germline gene, which may be a read error. The chain has TRBV30 and TRBJ1-5; 8 positions agree with TRBD1. CDR1 and CDR2 from the germline V gene are GTSNPN and SVGIG (reference sequence). The CDR3 contains 15 residues. CDR3 sequence reads: CAWSPNRGGNQPQNF. The CDR3, as DNA: TGTGCCTGGAGCCCTAACAGGGGGGGCAATCAGCCCCAGAATTTT.

V gene TRBV6-5 combines with J gene TRBJ1-1; D is ambiguous. The germline V and J ends were trimmed by 0 bases and 4 bases, with 15 bases remaining between them. The CDR3 length is 16 residues. Germline values: CDR1 MNHEY, CDR2 SVGAGI. The CDR3 DNA follows: TGTGCCAGCAGTTACTCCTTGGGCCCGCTGGGCACTGAAGCTTTCTTT. Its translation: CASSYSLGPLGTEAFF.

This clone has just a few counts. Other DNA sequences from this sample encode an identical CDR3 as well. J is TRBJ2-7 and V is TRBV29-1; 7 nucleotides agree with TRBD1. After removal of 5 bases from V and 4 bases from J, the junction contained 5 bases not matched to a gene. CDR3 length equals 12 residues. Germline CDR1 SQVTM, CDR2 ANQGSEA. The CDR3 bases are TGCAGCGTTCAGGGGACAGCTTACGAGCAGTACTTC. This codes for CSVQGTAYEQYF.

Only a few counts were recorded for this clone. The sample has other DNA sequences that encode this CDR3 too. The rearrangement links TRBV4-3 to TRBJ1-3; TRBD1 matches at 11 bases. Germline V gene data show CDR1 as LGHNA and CDR2 as YSLEER. The CDR3 contains 16 residues. Trimming cost V 1 base and J 10 bases; bases outside gene matches: 9. The CDR3 DNA sequence: TGCGCCAGCAGCCAAGGTAACGGGACAGGGGGGGGGACCATATATTTT. Protein sequence: CASSQGNGTGGGTIYF.

This chain connects TRBV11-2 to TRBJ2-3; D is perhaps TRBD2 (6 bases). The CDR3 length is 14 residues. Germline CDR1 and CDR2: SGHAT and FQNNGV. Trimming removed 1 base at V and 4 bases at J, with 9 bases between. The CDR3 nucleotides read TGTGCCAGCAGCTTAGCTCGGAGGGCAGATACGCAGTATTTT. Translation: CASSLARRADTQYF.

This clone was seen only once. V gene TRBV28 combines with J gene TRBJ2-7; maybe TRBD2 (6 bases). The CDR3 has 12 residues. Trimming left V 8 bases short and J 6 bases short, with 14 bases between. Germline CDR1 is MDHEN and CDR2 is SYDVKM. CDR3 DNA sequence: TGTGCCAGCGGGCTCGGGAGAGGCGAGCAGTACTTC. This translates into CASGLGRGEQYF.

The chain combines TRBV18 with TRBJ2-5, with D unclear. Looked up from germline, CDR1 is KGHSH and CDR2 is LQKENI. The CDR3 runs 14 residues. Between the trimmed V and J ends, which lost 6 bases and 6 bases, there was a span of 17 bases. CDR3 amino acids: CASSPPFELQTQYF. The CDR3 nucleotides read TGTGCCAGCTCCCCCCCGTTTGAGTTACAGACCCAGTACTTC. Looking up the rest from reference TRBV18 and TRBJ2-5 gives the full variable domain: NAGVMQNPRHLVRRRGQEARLRCSPMKGHSHVYWYRQLPEEGLKFMVYLQKENIIDESGMPKERFSAEFPKEGPSILRIQQVVRGDSAAYFCASSPPFELQTQYFGPGTRLLVL.

This chain uses TRBV27 with TRBJ2-3; 13 nucleotides agree with TRBD2. CDR3 length: 15 amino acids. After removal of 5 bases from V and 4 bases from J, the junction contained 3 bases not matched to a gene. CDR1 is MNHEY, CDR2 SMNVEV, per germline (reference sequence). CDR3 protein: CASSILAGGSDTQYF. The CDR3 region has the DNA TGTGCCAGCAGTATACTAGCGGGAGGGTCAGATACGCAGTATTTT.

This clone was detected only a few times. V gene TRBV18 combines with J gene TRBJ1-1; the match to TRBD1 covers 7 bases. The germline CDR1 and CDR2 sequences are KGHSH and LQKENI. The CDR3 is 13 amino acids. Losses at the gene ends were 3 bases for V and 8 bases for J; bases not matched to a gene: 6. The CDR3 loop is CASSPRDRDEAFF. As DNA, the CDR3 is TGTGCCAGCTCACCGCGAGACAGGGACGAAGCTTTCTTT.

The rearrangement uses TRBV12-5 and TRBJ2-3; D is perhaps TRBD2 (6 bases). The CDR3 is made up of 15 amino acids. Looked up from germline, CDR1 is LGHNT and CDR2 is FRNRAP. The V gene lost 1 base and the J gene lost 0 bases, with 8 bases spanning the gap. Written as DNA, the CDR3 is TGTGCTAGTGGTTTGGGCGGGGCTAGCACAGATACGCAGTATTTT. Its protein product is CASGLGGASTDTQYF.

The chain joins TRBV28 to TRBJ1-1; weak D call: TRBD1 (6 bases). Germline V CDR1 and CDR2: MDHEN, SYDVKM. The length of the CDR3 is 13 residues. The germline V and J ends were trimmed by 2 bases and 7 bases, with 11 bases remaining between them. CDR3 nucleotides: TGTGCCAGCAGTTTAAGGCAGGGGCGTGAAGCTTTCTTT. This encodes CASSLRQGREAFF.

The chain recombines TRBV14 with TRBJ2-2; maybe TRBD2 (5 bases). Germline V gives CDR1 SGHDN, CDR2 FVKESK. The CDR3 sequence is 13 residues long. CDR3 residues: CATRGRSTGELFF. The CDR3 coding sequence is TGTGCAACACGGGGTAGGAGCACCGGGGAGCTGTTTTTT.

The genes are TRBV6-5 and TRBJ2-1; D is ambiguous. The CDR3 extends over 14 amino acids. The germline gives CDR1 MNHEY, CDR2 SVGAGI. V shed 2 bases and J shed 6 bases, with 11 bases lying between them. The CDR3 region is CASSYLSLSNEQFF. In nucleotides, the CDR3 is TGTGCCAGCAGTTACCTTAGCCTGTCCAATGAGCAGTTCTTC.

The gene calls are TRBV5-1 and TRBJ2-1, with D unresolved. Trimming removed 0 bases at V and 8 bases at J, with 9 bases between. There are 13 residues in the CDR3. Germline assignment: CDR1 SGHRS and CDR2 YFSETQ. DNA for the CDR3: TGCGCCAGCAGCTTGGGTAGTCACGATGAGCAGTTCTTC. Protein sequence: CASSLGSHDEQFF.

The rearrangement uses TRBV5-1 and TRBJ1-3, with D hard to call. The germline V gene encodes CDR1 SGHRS and CDR2 YFSETQ. Trimming removed 3 bases from V and 4 bases from J, with 8 bases in between. The CDR3 extends over 13 amino acids. CDR3 bases: TGCGCCAGCAGCTCGGGAAGGGGAAACACCATATATTTT. This encodes CASSSGRGNTIYF.

The chain couples TRBV7-9 to TRBJ2-7, with 8 bases aligning to TRBD1. J lost 1 base, V lost 5 bases, and 7 bases had no gene match. CDR3 size: 15 residues. Germline V gives CDR1 SEHNR, CDR2 FQNEAQ (reference sequence). The CDR3 region is CASSPRDRMSYEQYF. In DNA form, the CDR3 reads TGTGCCAGCAGCCCCCGGGACAGGATGTCCTACGAGCAGTACTTC.

This clone was seen only a few times. The chain combines TRBV25-1 with TRBJ2-1, with 10 bases matching TRBD1. CDR1 is MGHDK, CDR2 SYGVNS, per germline. The V gene end was trimmed by 7 bases and the J gene end by 8 bases; junction bases not matched to a gene: 14. This CDR3 has 16 amino acids. The CDR3 sequence: CASKKTGTGVRDEQFF. As DNA, the CDR3 is TGTGCCAGCAAAAAAACTGGGACAGGGGTTCGCGATGAGCAGTTCTTC.

V usage is TRBV27 and J usage is TRBJ2-1; possibly TRBD2 for D (7 bases). CDR3 length: 16 residues. Looked up from germline, CDR1 is MNHEY and CDR2 is SMNVEV (reference sequence). Trimming left V 6 bases short and J 4 bases short, with 19 bases between. CDR3 loop: CASSTEAGAGYNEQFF. In nucleotides, the CDR3 is TGTGCCAGCAGCACAGAGGCGGGGGCGGGGTACAATGAGCAGTTCTTC.

This chain connects TRBV9 to TRBJ2-3, with 9 bases identical to TRBD2. V trimming: 3 bases; J trimming: 0 bases; junction bases outside the gene matches: 20. Germline V CDR1 and CDR2: SGDLS, YYNGEE. The CDR3 runs to 21 residues. The CDR3 coding sequence is TGTGCCAGCAGCGGTCCCCTTGGCGGGGCTAGCGGGGATCCTAGCACAGATACGCAGTATTTT. Amino acids: CASSGPLGGASGDPSTDTQYF.

J is TRBJ1-4 and V is TRBV5-1; no reliable D call. CDR3 length equals 15 residues. The V gene's germline CDR1 is SGHRS and CDR2 YFSETQ. V lost 3 bases to trimming and J lost 2 bases, with 11 bases between them. CDR3 sequence reads: CASSSSAQTNEKLFF. The CDR3 region has the DNA TGCGCCAGCAGCTCCTCGGCACAGACTAATGAAAAACTGTTTTTT.

V is TRBV11-3 and J is TRBJ1-5, with D maybe TRBD1 (6 bases). This CDR3 comprises 13 residues. V was trimmed by 11 bases and J by 2 bases, leaving 13 bases between them. Germline V gene data show CDR1 as SGHNT and CDR2 as YENEEA. CDR3 amino acids: CAYRQVGNQPQHF. The CDR3 coding sequence is TGTGCCTACAGACAGGTGGGCAATCAGCCCCAGCATTTT.

The chain couples TRBV14 to TRBJ1-6; no clear D gene. V was clipped by 4 bases and J by 13 bases, with 14 bases between them. Germline V lookup: CDR1 SGHDN, CDR2 FVKESK. CDR3 length: 13 residues. CDR3 sequence: CASSPSRVLPLHF. In nucleotides, the CDR3 is TGTGCCAGCAGCCCGTCGCGGGTTCTCCCCCTCCACTTT.

This clone has just a few counts. The CDR3 region has the DNA TGTGCCAGCAGCGAGGCGGATGAGCAGTTCTTC. Translating it yields CASSEADEQFF. The chain combines TRBV7-2 with TRBJ2-1; D unresolved. V lost 5 bases and J lost 8, with 7 bases in between. This CDR3 has 11 residues. The germline gives CDR1 SGHTA, CDR2 FQGNSA.

As regards this clone: At the DNA level, this CDR3 is encoded by other sequences in the same sample as well. V gene TRBV5-1 combines with J gene TRBJ1-1, with D perhaps matching TRBD1 (6 bases). The germline V gene encodes CDR1 SGHRS and CDR2 YFSETQ. CDR3 length equals 16 residues. Trimming removed 3 bases from V and 1 base from J, with 16 bases in between. In nucleotides, the CDR3 is TGCGCCAGCAGCTACTACACGGGGGGCCGGAACACTGAAGCTTTCTTT. Translating it yields CASSYYTGGRNTEAFF.

The chain's CDR3 is CASSFGQGRGAGANVLTF. CDR3 DNA sequence: TGTGCCAGCAGTTTCGGACAGGGAAGAGGTGCTGGGGCCAACGTCCTGACTTTC. The chain employs TRBV28 and TRBJ2-6; 8 nucleotides line up with TRBD1. This CDR3 contains 18 residues. J lost 2 bases, V lost 3 bases, and 9 bases had no gene match. Germline V lookup: CDR1 MDHEN, CDR2 SYDVKM.

The chain carries TRBV5-1 and TRBJ2-7; TRBD1 might be the D (6 bases). CDR3 length: 14 residues. Germline V gene lookup returns CDR1 SGHRS and CDR2 YFSETQ. The V and J ends lost 0 bases and 4 bases respectively, with 11 bases between them. The DNA of the CDR3 is TGCGCCAGCAGCTTGGCAGGACAGCCATACGAGCAGTACTTC. It translates to CASSLAGQPYEQYF. The full variable domain, rest sourced from reference TRBV5-1 and TRBJ2-7, is KAGVTQTPRYLIKTRGQQVTLSCSPISGHRSVSWYQQTPGQGLQFLFEYFSETQRNKGNFPGRFSGRQFSNSRSEMNVSTLELGDSALYLCASSLAGQPYEQYFGPGTRLTVT.

The chain carries TRBV28 and TRBJ1-2, with 8 bases lining up with TRBD1. Germline CDR1 MDHEN, CDR2 SYDVKM. The CDR3 contains 14 residues. V lost 8 bases to trimming and J lost 1 base; unmatched junction nucleotides: 6. CDR3: CASGSDRGNYGYTF. DNA for the CDR3: TGTGCCAGCGGGTCCGACAGGGGTAACTATGGCTACACCTTC.

The V and J genes are TRBV11-1 and TRBJ2-2, with no clear D. Trimming stripped 1 base from V and 0 bases from J, with 6 bases between. This CDR3 spans 15 amino acids. Looked up from germline, CDR1 is SGHAT and CDR2 is FQDESV (reference sequence). CDR3 protein: CASSLVLANTGELFF. The DNA of the CDR3 is TGTGCCAGCAGCTTAGTGCTAGCGAACACCGGGGAGCTGTTTTTT.

This rearrangement joins TRBV7-2 to TRBJ2-1, with 10 bases identical to TRBD2. Per the germline V gene, CDR1 is SGHTA and CDR2 is FQGNSA. The CDR3 length is 15 residues. The trim removed 5 bases at V and 9 bases at J, leaving 10 bases unmatched. CDR3 bases: TGTGCCAGCAGCACCCCACCGGGACTAGCGCCTGAGCAGTTCTTC. It codes for CASSTPPGLAPEQFF.

This chain links TRBV5-5 with TRBJ1-1; D perhaps matches TRBD1 (5 bases). Trimming left V 3 bases short and J 7 bases short, with 16 bases between. CDR1 SGHKS and CDR2 YYEKEE come from the germline V gene (reference sequence). The CDR3 sequence is 14 residues long. The CDR3 protein is CASSYLGGTDEAFF. CDR3 in DNA: TGTGCCAGCAGCTACCTCGGGGGGACGGATGAAGCTTTCTTT.